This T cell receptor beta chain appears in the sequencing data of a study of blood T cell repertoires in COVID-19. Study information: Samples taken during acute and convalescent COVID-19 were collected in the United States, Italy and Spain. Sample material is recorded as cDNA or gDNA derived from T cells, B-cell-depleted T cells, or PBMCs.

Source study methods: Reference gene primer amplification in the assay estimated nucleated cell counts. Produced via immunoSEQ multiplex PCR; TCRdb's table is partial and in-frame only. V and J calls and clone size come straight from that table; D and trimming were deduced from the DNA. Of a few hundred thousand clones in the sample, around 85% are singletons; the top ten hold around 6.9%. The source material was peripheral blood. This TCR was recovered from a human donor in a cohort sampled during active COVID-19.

The CDR3 reads CASKGDTEAFF. In nucleotides, the CDR3 is TGTGCCAGTAAGGGGGATACTGAAGCTTTCTTT. The chain couples TRBV2 to TRBJ1-1, with D tentatively TRBD1 (6 bases). CDR1 SNHLY and CDR2 FYNNEI come from the germline V gene. V was clipped by 9 bases and J by 5 bases, with 10 bases between them. CDR3 length: 11 residues.